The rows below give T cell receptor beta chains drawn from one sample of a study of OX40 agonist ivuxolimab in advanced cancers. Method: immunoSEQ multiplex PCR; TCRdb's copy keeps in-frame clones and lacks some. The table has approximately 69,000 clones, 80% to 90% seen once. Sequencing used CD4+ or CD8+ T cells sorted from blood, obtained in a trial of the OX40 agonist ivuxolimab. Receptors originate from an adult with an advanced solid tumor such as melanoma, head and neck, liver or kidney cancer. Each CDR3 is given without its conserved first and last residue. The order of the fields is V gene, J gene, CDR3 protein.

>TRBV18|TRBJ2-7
ASSPAGRGYEQY
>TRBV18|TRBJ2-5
ASSPGLKETQY
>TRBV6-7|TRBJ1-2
ASSPGTDHYGYT
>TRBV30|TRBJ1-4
AWSVGGREKLF
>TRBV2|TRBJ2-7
ASRALTSAISYEQY
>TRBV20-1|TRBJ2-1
SARDSRKQF
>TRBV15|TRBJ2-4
ATSRVRLARENIQY
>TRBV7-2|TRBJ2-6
ASSFTGTGANVLT
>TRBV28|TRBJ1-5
ASIGGNQPQH
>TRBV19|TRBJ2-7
ASSGSWGAIEQY
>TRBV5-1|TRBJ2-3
ASSLYLEADTQY
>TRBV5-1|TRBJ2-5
ASSLGQNQETQY
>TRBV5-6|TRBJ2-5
ASSPPNGETQY
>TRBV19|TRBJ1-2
ASSMGTGGSLMTGYT
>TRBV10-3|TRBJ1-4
AISERGGPNEKLF
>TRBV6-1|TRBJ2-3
ASSDPGLAEGGDTQY
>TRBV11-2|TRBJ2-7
ASSTGLANEQY
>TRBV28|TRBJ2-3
ASSPGGLAGADTQY
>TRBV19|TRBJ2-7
ASSKASGYYEQY
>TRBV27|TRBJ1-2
ASSSPGQGASGYT
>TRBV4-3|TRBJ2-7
ASSRDTSRYEQY
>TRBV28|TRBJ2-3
ASSFASTDTQY
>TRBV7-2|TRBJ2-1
ASSFQYYNEQF
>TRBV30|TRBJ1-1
AWDIGGVNTEAF
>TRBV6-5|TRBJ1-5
ASSLVQGGTQPQH
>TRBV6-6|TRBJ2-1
ASSYVGGPFNEQF
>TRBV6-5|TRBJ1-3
ASSYQGDAGNTIY
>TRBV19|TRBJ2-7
ASRRQLSSYEQY
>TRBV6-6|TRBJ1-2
ASNHRNYGYT
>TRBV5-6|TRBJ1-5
ASSFTQGARNQPQH
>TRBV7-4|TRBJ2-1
ASSLGTVEVGNEQF
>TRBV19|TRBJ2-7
ASSMRMAGAYEQY
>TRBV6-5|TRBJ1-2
ASSPGFQGYT
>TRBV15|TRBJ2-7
ATSRDSGQIFPYEQY
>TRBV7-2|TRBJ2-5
ASNQGETQY
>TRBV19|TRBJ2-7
ASSPAQGAYEQY
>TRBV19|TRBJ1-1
ASSMGGGRTVGTEAF
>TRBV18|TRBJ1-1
ASSPSHSNTEAF
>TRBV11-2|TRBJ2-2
ASSRTWTGELF
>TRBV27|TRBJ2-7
ASSLPSYEQY
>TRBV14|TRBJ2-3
ASSPLKSTDTQY
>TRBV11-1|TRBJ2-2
ARSPPGQGRHTGELF
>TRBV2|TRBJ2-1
ASIRDRGDNEQF
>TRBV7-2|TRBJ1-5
ASSLESYGNQPQH
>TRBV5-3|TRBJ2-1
ARSSLTEREESYNEQF
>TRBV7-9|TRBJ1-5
ASSPLGGPQPQH
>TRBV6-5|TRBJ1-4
ASSRTGVDEKLF
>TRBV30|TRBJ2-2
AWSDRGGQDGELF
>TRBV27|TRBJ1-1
ASSNTGWGTEAF
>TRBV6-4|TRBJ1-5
ASRRDQGEPQH
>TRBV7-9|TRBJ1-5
ASSLGTGSLDQPQH
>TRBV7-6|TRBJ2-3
ASSHGWSSTDTQY
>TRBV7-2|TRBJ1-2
ASSSPGGLGPYSGYT
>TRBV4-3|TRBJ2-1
ASSQAGQRVDEQF
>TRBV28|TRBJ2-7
ASSPPGSYEQY
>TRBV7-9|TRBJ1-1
ASSLDLGGKTEAF